Listed here are 13 T cell receptor beta chains from one sample, sequenced in a study of blood T cell repertoires in COVID-19 (dated by TCRdb to between 2020 and 2021). Libraries were built with the immunoSEQ multiplex PCR assay. In its TCRdb copy, this immuneACCESS table keeps in-frame sequences only and misses some clones. Where compared with another copy, unresolved V genes explain less than half of these, and the others have no known cause. A total of approximately 170,000 clones appear in this sample, around 86% of them only once. The ten biggest clones cover around 13% of the sample. Sequenced sample: peripheral blood. These TCRs come from a man aged 70 or older who had recovered from COVID-19.

This clone was seen a handful of times. The chain links TRBV2 to TRBJ1-5, with unresolved D. This CDR3 spans 12 amino acids. Between the trimmed V and J ends, which lost 7 bases and 6 bases, there was a span of 10 bases. The germline V gene has CDR1 SNHLY and CDR2 FYNNEI. The CDR3: CASTWPPQPQHF. In DNA, the CDR3 is TGTGCCAGCACTTGGCCCCCTCAGCCCCAGCATTTT.

The rearrangement joins TRBV15 to TRBJ1-5, with TRBD1 matching 7 bases. The CDR3 runs 16 residues. Germline V gives CDR1 LNHNV, CDR2 YYDKDF (reference sequence). Losses at the gene ends were 0 bases for V and 6 bases for J; bases not matched to a gene: 8. The CDR3 spells CATSRDTGEGSQPQHF. The CDR3 DNA sequence: TGTGCCACCAGCAGAGATACAGGGGAAGGGAGTCAGCCCCAGCATTTT.

This sequence joins TRBV7-2 and TRBJ1-1; 10 nucleotides line up with TRBD1. Germline trimming cut 4 bases from V and 4 bases from J; bases unmatched to any gene: 12. From germline, CDR1 is SGHTA and CDR2 FQGNSA. The CDR3 contains 17 residues. The CDR3 is CASSYHGTGEGSTEAFF. The CDR3 region has the DNA TGTGCCAGCAGCTATCATGGGACAGGGGAGGGAAGCACTGAAGCTTTCTTT.

The V and J genes are TRBV3-1 (or the pseudogene TRBV3-2) and TRBJ2-7; D might be TRBD2 (5 bases). Germline CDR1 LGHDT, CDR2 YNNKEL (reference sequence). This CDR3 has 17 residues. V dropped 0 bases and J dropped 5 bases, with 20 bases sitting between them. CDR3 in amino acids: CASSQERSGWKVNEQYF. CDR3 sequence (DNA): TGTGCCAGCAGCCAAGAGAGGAGCGGCTGGAAGGTAAACGAGCAGTACTTC.

This clone was observed once. The chain joins TRBV5-4 to TRBJ1-1, with D perhaps matching TRBD1 (5 bases). From germline, CDR1 is SGHNT and CDR2 YYREEE (reference sequence). The V end lost 4 bases, the J end lost 3 bases, and 16 bases lay between the germline ends. The CDR3 has 15 residues. CDR3 bases: TGTGCCAGCAGCCCATGGGGGGGGGAAGACACTGAAGCTTTCTTT. Translated: CASSPWGGEDTEAFF.

This clone has a single count. The gene calls are TRBV28 and TRBJ2-7; 9 bases fit TRBD1. With V trimmed by 6 bases and J by 6 bases, 9 bases remained unmatched. Germline CDR1 and CDR2: MDHEN and SYDVKM. CDR3 length: 14 amino acids. The CDR3: CASSPPDRGGEQYF. The CDR3 DNA reads as TGTGCCAGCAGCCCTCCGGACAGGGGCGGCGAGCAGTACTTC.

The V call is TRBV11-1, the J call TRBJ2-1, with 9 positions matching TRBD2. CDR1 and CDR2 from the germline V gene are SGHAT and FQDESV (reference sequence). This CDR3 has 16 residues. The V and J ends lost 4 bases and 7 bases, in that order; junction bases with no gene match: 11. The CDR3 DNA reads TGTGCCAGCAGCTCAATACTAGCGGGTAATAGGAATGAGCAGTTCTTC. This sequence encodes CASSSILAGNRNEQFF.

The chain couples TRBV7-2 to TRBJ2-3; TRBD2 aligns across 12 bases. J lost 5 bases, V lost 5 bases, and 11 bases had no gene match. Per germline, CDR1 SGHTA and CDR2 FQGNSA. CDR3 size: 17 residues. CDR3 protein: CASSPPGLAGIGDTQYF. CDR3 sequence (DNA): TGTGCCAGCAGCCCTCCTGGACTAGCGGGAATAGGAGATACGCAGTATTTT.

This chain links TRBV7-8 with TRBJ2-7; TRBD1 might be the D (5 bases). Germline loops: CDR1 SGHVS, CDR2 FQNEAQ. V was clipped by 0 bases and J by 2 bases, with 11 bases between them. The CDR3 is 15 residues long. Here the CDR3 reads CASSLALFRAYEQYF. CDR3 bases: TGTGCCAGCAGCTTAGCGCTTTTCAGGGCCTACGAGCAGTACTTC.

The chain couples TRBV9 to TRBJ2-1; no clear D. The CDR3 spans 15 residues. Germline V gene lookup returns CDR1 SGDLS and CDR2 YYNGEE. V was clipped by 3 bases and J by 2 bases, with 12 bases between them. CDR3 sequence (DNA): TGTGCCAGCAGCGCCAAGCTTTTACCCTACAATGAGCAGTTCTTC. Its protein is CASSAKLLPYNEQFF.

V is TRBV27 and J is TRBJ2-1; TRBD2 agrees at 10 bases. J lost 3 bases, V lost 6 bases, and 8 bases had no gene match. This CDR3 has 16 amino acids. The germline V gene has CDR1 MNHEY and CDR2 SMNVEV (reference sequence). The CDR3 is CASRTALAGDYNEQFF. The CDR3 region has the DNA TGTGCCAGCAGAACCGCCCTAGCGGGAGACTACAATGAGCAGTTCTTC.

This sequence joins TRBV5-1 and TRBJ2-3; TRBD2 agrees at 11 bases. The CDR3 extends over 15 amino acids. Per the germline V gene, CDR1 is SGHRS and CDR2 is YFSETQ. V was clipped by 4 bases and J by 3 bases; unmatched bases: 4. The CDR3: CASSPSGRRTDTQYF. The CDR3 DNA follows: TGCGCCAGCAGCCCTAGCGGGAGGAGAACAGATACGCAGTATTTT.

J is TRBJ2-7 and V is TRBV11-2; 13 nucleotides line up with TRBD2. CDR1 is SGHAT and CDR2 is FQNNGV in the germline V gene. The CDR3 extends over 16 amino acids. The J segment lost 2 bases and the V segment lost 4 bases, leaving 5 bases of the junction unmatched. CDR3 in DNA: TGTGCCAGCAGCTCACGACTAGCGGGAGGCGCCTACGAGCAGTACTTC. This translates into CASSSRLAGGAYEQYF.